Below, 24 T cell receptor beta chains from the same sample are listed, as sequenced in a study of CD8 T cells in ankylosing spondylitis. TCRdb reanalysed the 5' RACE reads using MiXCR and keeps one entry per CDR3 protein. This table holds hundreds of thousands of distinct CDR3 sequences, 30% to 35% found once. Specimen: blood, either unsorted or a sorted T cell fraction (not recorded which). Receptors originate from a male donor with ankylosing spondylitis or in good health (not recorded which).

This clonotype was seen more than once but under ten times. CDR3 loop: CSATSKDTQYF. Written as DNA, the CDR3 is TGCAGTGCTACCTCTAAGGATACGCAGTATTTT. The rearrangement joins TRBV20-1 to TRBJ2-3; no clear D gene. Trimming removed 4 bases at V and 6 bases at J, with 8 bases between. Germline V gives CDR1 DFQATT, CDR2 SNEGSKA (reference sequence). CDR3 length equals 11 residues.

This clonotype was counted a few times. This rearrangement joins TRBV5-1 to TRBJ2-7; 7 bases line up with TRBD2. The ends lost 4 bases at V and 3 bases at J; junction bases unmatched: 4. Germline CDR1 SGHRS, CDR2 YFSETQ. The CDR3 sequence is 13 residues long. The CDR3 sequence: CASSPGLLYEQYF. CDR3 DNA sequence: TGCGCCAGCAGCCCGGGACTACTCTACGAGCAGTACTTC.

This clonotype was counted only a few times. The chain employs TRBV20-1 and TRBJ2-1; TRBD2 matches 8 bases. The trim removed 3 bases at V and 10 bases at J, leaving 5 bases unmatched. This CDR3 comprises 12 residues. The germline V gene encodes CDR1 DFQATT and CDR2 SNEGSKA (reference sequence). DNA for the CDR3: TGCAGTGCTAGCGGGGGGGTTTTGGAGCAGTTCTTC. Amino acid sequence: CSASGGVLEQFF.

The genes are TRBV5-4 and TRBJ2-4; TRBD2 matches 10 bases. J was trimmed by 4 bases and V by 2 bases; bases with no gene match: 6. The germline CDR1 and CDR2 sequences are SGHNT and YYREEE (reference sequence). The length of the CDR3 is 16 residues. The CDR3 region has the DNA TGTGCCAGCAGCTTCGGAGGGACTAGCGCAAAAAACATTCAGTACTTC. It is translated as CASSFGGTSAKNIQYF.

CDR3 amino acids: CATSSKAGLGYGYTF. Written as DNA, the CDR3 is TGTGCCACCAGCAGTAAGGCAGGGTTGGGGTATGGCTACACCTTC. The chain employs TRBV15 and TRBJ1-2, with D tentatively TRBD1 (5 bases). Trimming cost V 3 bases and J 5 bases, with 16 bases left between them. Germline-derived CDR1 and CDR2 are LNHNV and YYDKDF (reference sequence). This CDR3 is built from 15 residues.

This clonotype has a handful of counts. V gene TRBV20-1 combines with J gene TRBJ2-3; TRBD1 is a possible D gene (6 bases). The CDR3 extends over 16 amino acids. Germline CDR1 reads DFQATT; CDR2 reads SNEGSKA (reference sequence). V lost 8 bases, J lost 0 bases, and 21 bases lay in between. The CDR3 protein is CSIVLGGTRSTDTQYF. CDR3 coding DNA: TGCAGTATCGTTCTGGGTGGGACACGGAGCACAGATACGCAGTATTTT.

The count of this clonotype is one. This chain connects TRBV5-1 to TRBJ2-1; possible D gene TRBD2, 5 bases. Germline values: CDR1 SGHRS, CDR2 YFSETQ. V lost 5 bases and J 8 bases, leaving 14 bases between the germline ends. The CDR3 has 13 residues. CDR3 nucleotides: TGCGCCAGCAGAGAGGACTCTGTCGATGAGCAGTTCTTC. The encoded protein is CASREDSVDEQFF.

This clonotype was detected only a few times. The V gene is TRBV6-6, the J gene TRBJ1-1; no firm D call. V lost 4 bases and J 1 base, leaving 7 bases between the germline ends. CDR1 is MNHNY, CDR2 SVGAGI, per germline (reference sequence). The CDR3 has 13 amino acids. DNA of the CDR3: TGTGCCAGCAGTTTTACACAGAACACTGAAGCTTTCTTT. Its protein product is CASSFTQNTEAFF.

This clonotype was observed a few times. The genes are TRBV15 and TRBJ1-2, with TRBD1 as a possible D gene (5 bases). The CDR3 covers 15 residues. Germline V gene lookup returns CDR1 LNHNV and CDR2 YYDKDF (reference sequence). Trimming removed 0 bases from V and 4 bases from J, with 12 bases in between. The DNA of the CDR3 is TGTGCCACCAGCAGAGATCGAGGGGCGGCCTATGGCTACACCTTC. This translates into CATSRDRGAAYGYTF.

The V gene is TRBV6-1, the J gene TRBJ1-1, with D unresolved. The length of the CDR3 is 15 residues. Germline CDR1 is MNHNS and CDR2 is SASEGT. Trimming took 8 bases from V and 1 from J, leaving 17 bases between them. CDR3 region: CASSTSENGNTEAFF. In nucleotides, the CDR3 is TGTGCCAGCTCAACCTCAGAAAACGGGAACACTGAAGCTTTCTTT.

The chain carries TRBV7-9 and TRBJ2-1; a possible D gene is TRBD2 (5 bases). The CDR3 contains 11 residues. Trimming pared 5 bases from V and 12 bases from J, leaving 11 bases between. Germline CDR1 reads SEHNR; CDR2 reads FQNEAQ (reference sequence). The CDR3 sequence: CASSLGGRQFF. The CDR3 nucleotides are TGTGCCAGCAGCCTAGGAGGTCGGCAGTTCTTC.

CDR3 coding DNA: TGTGCCAGCAGCCTTTTTCGGGCCCCCAATCAGCCCCAGCATTTT. Translation gives CASSLFRAPNQPQHF. This sequence joins TRBV5-6 and TRBJ1-5; no definite D call. Germline CDR1 SGHDT, CDR2 YYEEEE. The CDR3 is made up of 15 amino acids. V lost 4 bases to trimming and J lost 3 bases, with 14 bases between them. Based on the CDR3 plus reference TRBV5-6 and TRBJ1-5, the full variable domain is DAGVTQSPTHLIKTRGQQVTLRCSPKSGHDTVSWYQQALGQGPQFIFQYYEEEERQRGNFPDRFSGHQFPNYSSELNVNALLLGDSALYLCASSLFRAPNQPQHFGDGTRLSIL.

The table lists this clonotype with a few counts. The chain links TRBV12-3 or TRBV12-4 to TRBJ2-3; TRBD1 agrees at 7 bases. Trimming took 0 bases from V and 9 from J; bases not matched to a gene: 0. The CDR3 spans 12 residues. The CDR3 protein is CASSLAQGTQYF. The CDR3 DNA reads TGTGCCAGCAGTTTAGCACAGGGGACGCAGTATTTT.

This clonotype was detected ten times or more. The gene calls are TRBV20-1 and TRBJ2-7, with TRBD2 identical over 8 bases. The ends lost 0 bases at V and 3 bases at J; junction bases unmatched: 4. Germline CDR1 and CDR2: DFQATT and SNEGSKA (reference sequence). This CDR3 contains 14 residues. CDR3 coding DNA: TGCAGTGCTAGAGATCCGGGACTAGACTACGAGCAGTACTTC. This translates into CSARDPGLDYEQYF.

CDR3 in DNA: TGCAGTGCTACGCCCCCTGGGGCAGGGGGCCGTAACTATGGCTACACCTTC. It codes for CSATPPGAGGRNYGYTF. V gene TRBV20-1 combines with J gene TRBJ1-2, with 8 bases that match TRBD1. The junction had 14 bases not matched to a gene; V was cut back by 4 bases and J by 1 base. The CDR3 loop spans 17 amino acids. Germline V lookup: CDR1 DFQATT, CDR2 SNEGSKA (reference sequence).

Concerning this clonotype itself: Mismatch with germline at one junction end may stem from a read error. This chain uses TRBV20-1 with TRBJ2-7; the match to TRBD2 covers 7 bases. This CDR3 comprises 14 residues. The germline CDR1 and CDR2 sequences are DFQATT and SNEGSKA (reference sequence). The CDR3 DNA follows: TGCAGTGCGAGAGAGGGAGGGTGGAAGCGCGAGCAGTACTTC. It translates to CSAREGGWKREQYF.

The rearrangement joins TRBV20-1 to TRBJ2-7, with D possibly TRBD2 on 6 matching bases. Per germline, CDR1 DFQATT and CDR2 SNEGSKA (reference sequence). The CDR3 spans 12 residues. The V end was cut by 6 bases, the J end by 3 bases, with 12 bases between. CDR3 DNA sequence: TGCAGTGCCAATAGACTAGTCTACGAGCAGTACTTC. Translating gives CSANRLVYEQYF.

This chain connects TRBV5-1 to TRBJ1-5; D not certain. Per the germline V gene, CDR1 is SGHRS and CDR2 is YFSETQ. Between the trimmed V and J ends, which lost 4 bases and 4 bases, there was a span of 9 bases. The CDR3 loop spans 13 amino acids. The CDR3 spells CASSEAANQPQHF. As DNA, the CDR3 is TGCGCCAGCAGCGAGGCGGCTAATCAGCCCCAGCATTTT.

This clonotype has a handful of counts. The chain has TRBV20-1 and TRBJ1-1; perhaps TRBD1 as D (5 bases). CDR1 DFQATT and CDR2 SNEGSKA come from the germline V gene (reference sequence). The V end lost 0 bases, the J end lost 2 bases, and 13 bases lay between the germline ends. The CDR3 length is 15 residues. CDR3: CSARDFGADNTEAFF. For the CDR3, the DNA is TGCAGTGCTAGAGATTTCGGGGCGGATAACACTGAAGCTTTCTTT.

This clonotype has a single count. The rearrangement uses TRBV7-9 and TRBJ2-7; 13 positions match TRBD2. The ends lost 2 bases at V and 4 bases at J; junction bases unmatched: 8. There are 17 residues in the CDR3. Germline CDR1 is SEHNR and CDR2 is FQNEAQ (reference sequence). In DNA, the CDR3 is TGTGCCAGCAGCTTAATCACTAGCGGGGGGGAGATGTACGAGCAGTACTTC. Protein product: CASSLITSGGEMYEQYF.

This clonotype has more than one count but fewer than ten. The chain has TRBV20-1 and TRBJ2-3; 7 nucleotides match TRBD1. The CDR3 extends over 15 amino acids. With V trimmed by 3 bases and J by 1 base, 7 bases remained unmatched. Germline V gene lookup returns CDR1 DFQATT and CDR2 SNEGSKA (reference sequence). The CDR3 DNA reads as TGCAGTGCTAGCTACAGGGGATCGGGCACAGATACGCAGTATTTT. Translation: CSASYRGSGTDTQYF.

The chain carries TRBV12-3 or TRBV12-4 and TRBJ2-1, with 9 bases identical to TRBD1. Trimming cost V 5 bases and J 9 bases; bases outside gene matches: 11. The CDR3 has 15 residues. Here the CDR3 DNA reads TGTGCCAGCAGTCCCGTCCGGGACAGGGCCGGTGAGCAGTTCTTC. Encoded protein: CASSPVRDRAGEQFF.

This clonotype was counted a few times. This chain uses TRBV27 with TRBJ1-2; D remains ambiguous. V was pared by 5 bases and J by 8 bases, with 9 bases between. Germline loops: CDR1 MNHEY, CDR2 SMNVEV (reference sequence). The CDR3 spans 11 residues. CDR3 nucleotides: TGTGCCAGCAGTGGGATCGAGGGCTACACCTTC. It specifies CASSGIEGYTF.

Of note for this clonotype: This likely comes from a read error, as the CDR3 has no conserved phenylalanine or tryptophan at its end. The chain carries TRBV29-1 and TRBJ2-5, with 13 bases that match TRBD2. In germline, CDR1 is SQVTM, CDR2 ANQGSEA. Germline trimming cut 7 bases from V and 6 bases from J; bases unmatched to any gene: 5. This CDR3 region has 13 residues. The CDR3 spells CSAILAGGKTQYS. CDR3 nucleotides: TGCAGCGCCATACTAGCGGGGGGGAAGACCCAGTACTCC.